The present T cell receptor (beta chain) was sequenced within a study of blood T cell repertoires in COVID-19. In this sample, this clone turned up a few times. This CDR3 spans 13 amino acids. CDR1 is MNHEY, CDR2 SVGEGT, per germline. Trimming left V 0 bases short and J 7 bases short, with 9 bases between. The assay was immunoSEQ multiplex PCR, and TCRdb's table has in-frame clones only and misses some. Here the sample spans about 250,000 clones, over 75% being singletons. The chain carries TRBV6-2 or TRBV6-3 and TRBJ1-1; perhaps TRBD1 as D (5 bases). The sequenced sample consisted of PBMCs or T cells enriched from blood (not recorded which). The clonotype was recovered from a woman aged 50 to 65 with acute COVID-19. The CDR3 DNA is TGTGCCAGCAGTTACTCGACGGGACTTGAAGCTTTCTTT. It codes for CASSYSTGLEAFF.